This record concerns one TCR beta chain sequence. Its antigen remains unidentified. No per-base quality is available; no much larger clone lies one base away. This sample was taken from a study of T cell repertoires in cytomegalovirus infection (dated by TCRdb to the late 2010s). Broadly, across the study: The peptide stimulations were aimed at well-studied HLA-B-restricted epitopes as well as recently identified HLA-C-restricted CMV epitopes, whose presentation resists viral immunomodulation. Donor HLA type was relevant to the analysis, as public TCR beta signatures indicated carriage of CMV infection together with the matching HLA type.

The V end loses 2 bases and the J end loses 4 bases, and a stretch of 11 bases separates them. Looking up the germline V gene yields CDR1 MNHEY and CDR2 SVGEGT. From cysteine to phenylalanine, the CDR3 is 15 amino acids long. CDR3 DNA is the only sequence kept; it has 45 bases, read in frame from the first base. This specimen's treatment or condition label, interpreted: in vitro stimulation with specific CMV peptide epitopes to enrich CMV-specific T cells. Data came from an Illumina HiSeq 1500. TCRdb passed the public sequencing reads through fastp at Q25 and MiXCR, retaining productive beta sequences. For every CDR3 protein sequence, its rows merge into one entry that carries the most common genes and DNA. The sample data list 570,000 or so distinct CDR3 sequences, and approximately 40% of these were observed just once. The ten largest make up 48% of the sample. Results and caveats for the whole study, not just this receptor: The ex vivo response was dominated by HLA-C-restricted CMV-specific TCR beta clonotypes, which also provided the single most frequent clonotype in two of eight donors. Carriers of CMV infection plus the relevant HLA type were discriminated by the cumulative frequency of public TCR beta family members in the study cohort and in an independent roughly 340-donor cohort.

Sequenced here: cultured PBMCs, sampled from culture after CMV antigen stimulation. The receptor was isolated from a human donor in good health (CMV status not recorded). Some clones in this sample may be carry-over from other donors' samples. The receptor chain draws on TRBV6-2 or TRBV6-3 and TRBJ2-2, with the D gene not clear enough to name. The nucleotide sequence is TGTGCCAGCAGTTACGCAGGAGTCTTCACCGGGGAGCTGTTTTTT. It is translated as CASSYAGVFTGELFF.